This T cell receptor beta chain was sequenced for a study of T-cell reconstitution after alpha-beta-depleted transplantation in children. Preparation of the TCRbeta library involved a method that used unique molecular identifiers. MiXCR was run by TCRdb on the PCR reads, yielding one entry per CDR3 protein. This repertoire shows more than 550,000 distinct CDR3 sequences, roughly a tenth found once; its top ten account for around 4%. The sequencing used PBMCs from the stem cell graft donor, collected from the stem cell graft. The origin of this receptor is a human donor who donated a stem cell graft to a child with acute myeloid leukemia.

This CDR3 is CSAQRGAGPSHEQYF. CDR3 DNA: TGCAGCGCACAAAGGGGTGCTGGGCCGTCACACGAGCAGTACTTC. The chain has TRBV29-1 and TRBJ2-7; D might be TRBD1 (5 bases). Germline CDR1 is SQVTM and CDR2 is ANQGSEA. The CDR3 runs to 15 residues. Deletions cut 7 bases from V and 5 bases from J, with 24 bases between.